The 10 T cell receptor beta chains presented below share a single source sample, sequenced in a study of blood T cell repertoires in COVID-19. Only in-frame clones appear in the TCRdb table, and some are missing; sequencing was by immunoSEQ multiplex PCR. The sample lists about 300,000 clones, 85% occurring once. Sequences were obtained from PBMCs or T cells enriched from blood (not recorded which). These receptors were obtained from a woman aged 50 to 65 who had recovered from COVID-19.

This sequence joins TRBV5-1 and TRBJ2-2, with TRBD2 as a possible D gene (5 bases). V was cut by 5 bases and J by 6 bases, with 17 bases left in between. Per germline, CDR1 SGHRS and CDR2 YFSETQ. This CDR3 comprises 15 residues. The CDR3, as DNA: TGCGCCAGCAGTTTAAAGGACGAGGGCCCCGGGGAGCTGTTTTTT. Translation: CASSLKDEGPGELFF. Full variable domain (remainder filled in from reference TRBV5-1 and TRBJ2-2): KAGVTQTPRYLIKTRGQQVTLSCSPISGHRSVSWYQQTPGQGLQFLFEYFSETQRNKGNFPGRFSGRQFSNSRSEMNVSTLELGDSALYLCASSLKDEGPGELFFGEGSRLTVL.

This clone was detected many times. For the CDR3, the DNA is TGTGCCAGCAGCCAACCCCGGGACAGGGGCAATGAGCAGTTCTTC. Protein: CASSQPRDRGNEQFF. V gene TRBV3-1 (or the pseudogene TRBV3-2) combines with J gene TRBJ2-1; 10 bases agree with TRBD1. This CDR3 region has 15 residues. The ends lost 2 bases at V and 6 bases at J; junction bases unmatched: 4. Germline CDR1 and CDR2: LGHDT and YNNKEL (reference sequence).

V is TRBV5-1 and J is TRBJ2-7; D is possibly TRBD2 (6 bases). From germline, CDR1 is SGHRS and CDR2 YFSETQ. This CDR3 has 14 amino acids. V was clipped by 4 bases and J by 6 bases, with 17 bases between them. CDR3: CASSRTTTSVEQYF. The CDR3 coding sequence is TGCGCCAGCAGCCGGACTACCACTTCGGTCGAGCAGTACTTC.

The chain combines TRBV18 with TRBJ1-1, with 8 positions matching TRBD1. The junction had 6 bases not matched to a gene; V was cut back by 5 bases and J by 1 base. The germline CDR1 and CDR2 sequences are KGHSH and LQKENI. This CDR3 comprises 15 residues. The CDR3 region is CASSEATGENTEAFF. In DNA, the CDR3 is TGTGCCAGCTCAGAAGCGACAGGGGAGAACACTGAAGCTTTCTTT.

CDR3 DNA: TGTGCCAGCAGCCACCCGAGAGGCCTGAACACTGAAGCTTTCTTT. Residues: CASSHPRGLNTEAFF. This chain connects TRBV4-2 to TRBJ1-1, with D unclear. V gave up 3 bases and J gave up 0 bases, with 11 bases separating them. The germline CDR1 and CDR2 sequences are LGHNA and YNFKEQ. This CDR3 is 15 amino acids long.

V is TRBV27 and J is TRBJ1-2; D is possibly TRBD1 (5 bases). The germline CDR1 and CDR2 sequences are MNHEY and SMNVEV (reference sequence). The CDR3 length is 15 residues. Trimming took off 5 bases at V and 4 bases at J, with 17 bases between the two ends. The CDR3 nucleotides read TGTGCCAGCAGTCCCCCCGGCAGGGAGGGCTATGGCTACACCTTC. Protein: CASSPPGREGYGYTF.

The chain combines TRBV19 with TRBJ2-7; D is unresolved. CDR3 length: 14 residues. Trimming left V 0 bases short and J 2 bases short, with 8 bases between. Germline V gives CDR1 LNHDA, CDR2 SQIVND (reference sequence). In DNA, the CDR3 is TGTGCCAGTAGTATAGATTTGACACCCTACGAGCAGTACTTC. Amino acid sequence: CASSIDLTPYEQYF.

The chain links TRBV6-1 to TRBJ1-2; 8 positions agree with TRBD1. The CDR3 totals 15 residues. CDR1 and CDR2 from the germline V gene are MNHNS and SASEGT. V was clipped by 0 bases and J by 8 bases; unmatched bases: 8. In nucleotides, the CDR3 is TGTGCCAGCAGTGAAGCTCCCGGACAGGGCGACGGCTACACCTTC. It encodes CASSEAPGQGDGYTF.

The CDR3 loop reads CASSRTQGRGETQYF. The CDR3 DNA is TGTGCCAGCAGCCGGACGCAGGGTAGAGGCGAGACCCAGTACTTC. The chain uses TRBV6-5 and TRBJ2-5; D perhaps matches TRBD1 (5 bases). V was trimmed by 6 bases and J by 5 bases, leaving 19 bases between them. Per the germline V gene, CDR1 is MNHEY and CDR2 is SVGAGI. This CDR3 region has 15 residues.

The genes are TRBV7-2 and TRBJ2-2, with 11 bases lining up with TRBD2. Germline V CDR1 and CDR2: SGHTA, FQGNSA. The CDR3 is 17 amino acids. V was pared by 5 bases and J by 4 bases, with 9 bases of the junction left unmatched. The CDR3 region is CASSREALAGGTGELFF. As DNA, the CDR3 is TGTGCCAGCAGCCGCGAAGCCCTAGCGGGAGGCACCGGGGAGCTGTTTTTT. Drawing the rest from reference TRBV7-2 and TRBJ2-2, the complete variable domain is GAGVSQSPSNKVTEKGKDVELRCDPISGHTALYWYRQSLGQGLEFLIYFQGNSAPDKSGLPSDRFSAERTGGSVSTLTIQRTQQEDSAVYLCASSREALAGGTGELFFGEGSRLTVL.